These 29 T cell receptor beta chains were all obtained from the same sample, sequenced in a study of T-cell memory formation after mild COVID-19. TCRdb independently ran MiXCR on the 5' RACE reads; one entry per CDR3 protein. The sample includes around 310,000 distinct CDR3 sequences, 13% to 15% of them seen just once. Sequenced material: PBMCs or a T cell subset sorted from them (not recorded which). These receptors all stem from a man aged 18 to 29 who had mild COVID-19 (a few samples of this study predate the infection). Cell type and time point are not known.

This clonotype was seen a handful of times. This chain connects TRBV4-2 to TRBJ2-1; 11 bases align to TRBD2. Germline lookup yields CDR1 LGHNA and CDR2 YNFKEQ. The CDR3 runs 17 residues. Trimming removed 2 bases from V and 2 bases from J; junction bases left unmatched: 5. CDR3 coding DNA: TGTGCCAGCAGCCAACTAGCGGGGGGCATCACCTACAATGAGCAGTTCTTC. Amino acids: CASSQLAGGITYNEQFF.

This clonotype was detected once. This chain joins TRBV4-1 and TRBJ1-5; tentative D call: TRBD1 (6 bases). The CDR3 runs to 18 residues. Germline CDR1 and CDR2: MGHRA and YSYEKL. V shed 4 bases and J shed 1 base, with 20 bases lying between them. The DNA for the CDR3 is TGCGCCAGCAGCCGAGGGGAGCTTGGGACATGGAGCAATCAGCCCCAGCATTTT. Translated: CASSRGELGTWSNQPQHF.

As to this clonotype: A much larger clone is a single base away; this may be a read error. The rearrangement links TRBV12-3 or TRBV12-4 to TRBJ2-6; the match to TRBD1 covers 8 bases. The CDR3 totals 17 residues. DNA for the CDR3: TGTGCCAGCTCCCGGACAGGGTTGTTCTCTGGGGACAACGTCCTGACTTTC. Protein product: CASSRTGLFSGDNVLTF.

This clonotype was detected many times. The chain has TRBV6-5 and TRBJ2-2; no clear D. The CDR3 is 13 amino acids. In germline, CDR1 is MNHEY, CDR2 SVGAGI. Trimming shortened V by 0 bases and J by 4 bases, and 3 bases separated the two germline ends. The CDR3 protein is CASSYSGTGELFF. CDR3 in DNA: TGTGCCAGCAGTTACTCGGGCACCGGGGAGCTGTTTTTT.

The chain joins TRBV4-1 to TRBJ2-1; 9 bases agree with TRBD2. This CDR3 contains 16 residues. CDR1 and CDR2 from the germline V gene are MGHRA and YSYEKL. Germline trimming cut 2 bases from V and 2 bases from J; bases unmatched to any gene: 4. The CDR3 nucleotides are TGCGCCAGCAGCCAACGTAGGACTAGCGCCTACAATGAGCAGTTCTTC. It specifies CASSQRRTSAYNEQFF.

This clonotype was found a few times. The CDR3 DNA sequence: TGCAGTGCTAGAGATCTCGGGCAGGGGGACACCGGGGAGCTGTTTTTT. This codes for CSARDLGQGDTGELFF. The chain has TRBV20-1 and TRBJ2-2; 7 bases agree with TRBD1. There are 16 residues in the CDR3. The ends lost 0 bases at V and 3 bases at J; junction bases unmatched: 7. Looked up from germline, CDR1 is DFQATT and CDR2 is SNEGSKA (reference sequence).

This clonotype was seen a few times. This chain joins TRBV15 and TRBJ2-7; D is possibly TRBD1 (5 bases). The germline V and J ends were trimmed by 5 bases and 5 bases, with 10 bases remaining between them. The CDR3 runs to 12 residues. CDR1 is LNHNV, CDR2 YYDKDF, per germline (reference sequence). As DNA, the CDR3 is TGTGCCACCAGCCCAGGGCTCCACGAGCAGTACTTC. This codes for CATSPGLHEQYF. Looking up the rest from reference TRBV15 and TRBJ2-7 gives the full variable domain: DAMVIQNPRYQVTQFGKPVTLSCSQTLNHNVMYWYQQKSSQAPKLLFHYYDKDFNNEADTPDNFQSRRPNTSFCFLDIRSPGLGDTAMYLCATSPGLHEQYFGPGTRLTVT.

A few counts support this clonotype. The CDR3 sequence is CASSGGTHSTDTQYF. In nucleotides, the CDR3 is TGTGCCAGCAGTGGGGGGACCCATAGCACAGATACGCAGTATTTT. The chain employs TRBV7-3 and TRBJ2-3, with a possible D match to TRBD2 (6 bases). The V and J ends lost 6 bases and 0 bases respectively, with 13 bases between them. Germline V gene sequence: CDR1 SGHTA, CDR2 FQGTGA. This CDR3 comprises 15 residues.

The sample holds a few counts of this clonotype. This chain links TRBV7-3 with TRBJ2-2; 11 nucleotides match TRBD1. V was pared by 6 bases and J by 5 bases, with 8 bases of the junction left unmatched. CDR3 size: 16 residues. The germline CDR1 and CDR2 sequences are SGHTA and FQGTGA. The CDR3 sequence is CASRDPGQGGTGELFF. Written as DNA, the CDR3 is TGTGCCAGCAGAGACCCGGGACAGGGGGGGACCGGGGAGCTGTTTTTT.

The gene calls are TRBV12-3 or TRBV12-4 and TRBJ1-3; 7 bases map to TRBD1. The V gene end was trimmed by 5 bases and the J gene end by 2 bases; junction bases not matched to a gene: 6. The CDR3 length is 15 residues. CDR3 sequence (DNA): TGTGCCAGCAGTCCTGACAGGGTCGCTGGAAACACCATATATTTT. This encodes CASSPDRVAGNTIYF.

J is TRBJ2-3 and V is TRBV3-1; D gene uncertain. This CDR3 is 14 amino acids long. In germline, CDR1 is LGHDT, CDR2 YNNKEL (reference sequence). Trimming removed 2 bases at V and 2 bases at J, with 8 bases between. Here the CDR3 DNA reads TGTGCCAGCAGCCAACTGAACCCCACAGATACGCAGTATTTT. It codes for CASSQLNPTDTQYF.

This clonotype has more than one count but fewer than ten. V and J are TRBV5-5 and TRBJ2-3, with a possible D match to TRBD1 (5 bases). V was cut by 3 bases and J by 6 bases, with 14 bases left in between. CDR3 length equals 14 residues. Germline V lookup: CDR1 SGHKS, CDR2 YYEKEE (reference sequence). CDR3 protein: CASSSDTSGDTQYF. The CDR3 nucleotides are TGTGCCAGCAGCTCGGACACTTCTGGGGATACGCAGTATTTT.

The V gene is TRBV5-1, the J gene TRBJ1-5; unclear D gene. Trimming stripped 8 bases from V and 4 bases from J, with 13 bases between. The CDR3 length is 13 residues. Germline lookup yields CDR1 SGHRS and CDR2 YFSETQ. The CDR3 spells CASADGPNQPQHF. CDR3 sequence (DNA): TGCGCCAGTGCGGACGGACCGAATCAGCCCCAGCATTTT.

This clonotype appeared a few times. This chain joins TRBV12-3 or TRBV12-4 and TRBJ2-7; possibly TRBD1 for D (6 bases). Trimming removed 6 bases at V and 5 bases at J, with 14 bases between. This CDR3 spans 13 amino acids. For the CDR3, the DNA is TGTGCCAGCAGCCGGGACACCTTAAACGAGCAGTACGTC. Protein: CASSRDTLNEQYV.

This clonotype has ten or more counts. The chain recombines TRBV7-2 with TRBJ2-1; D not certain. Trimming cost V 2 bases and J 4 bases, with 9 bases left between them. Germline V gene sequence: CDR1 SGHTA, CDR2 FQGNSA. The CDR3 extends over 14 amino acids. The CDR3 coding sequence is TGTGCCAGCAGCTTACGGCGGTTATACAATGAGCAGTTCTTC. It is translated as CASSLRRLYNEQFF.

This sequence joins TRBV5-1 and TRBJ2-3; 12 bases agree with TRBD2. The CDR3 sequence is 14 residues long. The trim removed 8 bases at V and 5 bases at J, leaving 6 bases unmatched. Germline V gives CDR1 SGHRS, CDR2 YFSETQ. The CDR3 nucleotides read TGCGCCAGTAGACCGGGACTAGCGGGAGATACGCAGTATTTT. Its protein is CASRPGLAGDTQYF.

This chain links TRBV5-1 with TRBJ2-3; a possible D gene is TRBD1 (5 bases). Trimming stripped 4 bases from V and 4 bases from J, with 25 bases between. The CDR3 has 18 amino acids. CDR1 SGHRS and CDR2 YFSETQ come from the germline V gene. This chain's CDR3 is CASSHSTSGILFPDTQYF. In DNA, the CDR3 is TGCGCCAGCAGCCACTCGACTTCAGGGATTCTCTTCCCAGATACGCAGTATTTT.

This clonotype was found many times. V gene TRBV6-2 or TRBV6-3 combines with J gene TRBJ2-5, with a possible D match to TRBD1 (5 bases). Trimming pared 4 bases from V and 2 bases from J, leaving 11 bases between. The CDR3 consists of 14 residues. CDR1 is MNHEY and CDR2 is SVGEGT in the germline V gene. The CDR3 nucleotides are TGTGCCAGCAGTTCAGGGATGGAACAAGAGACCCAGTACTTC. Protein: CASSSGMEQETQYF.

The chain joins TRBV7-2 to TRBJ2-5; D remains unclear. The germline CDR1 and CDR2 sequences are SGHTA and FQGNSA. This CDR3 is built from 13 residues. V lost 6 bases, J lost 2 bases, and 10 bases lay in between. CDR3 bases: TGTGCCAGCAGTTCGGTATCACAAGAGACCCAGTACTTC. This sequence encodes CASSSVSQETQYF.

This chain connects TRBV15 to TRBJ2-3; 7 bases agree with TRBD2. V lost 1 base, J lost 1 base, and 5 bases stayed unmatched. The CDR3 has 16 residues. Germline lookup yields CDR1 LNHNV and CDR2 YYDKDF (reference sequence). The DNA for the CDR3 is TGTGCCACCAGCAGAGGGGGGGGAGAGGGCACAGATACGCAGTATTTT. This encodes CATSRGGGEGTDTQYF.

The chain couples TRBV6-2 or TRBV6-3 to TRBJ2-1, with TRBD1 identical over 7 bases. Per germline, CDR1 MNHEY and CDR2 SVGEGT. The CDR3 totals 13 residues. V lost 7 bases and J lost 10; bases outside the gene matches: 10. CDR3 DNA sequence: TGTGCCAGCACCATACTAAACAGGGGAGAGCAGTTCTTC. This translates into CASTILNRGEQFF.

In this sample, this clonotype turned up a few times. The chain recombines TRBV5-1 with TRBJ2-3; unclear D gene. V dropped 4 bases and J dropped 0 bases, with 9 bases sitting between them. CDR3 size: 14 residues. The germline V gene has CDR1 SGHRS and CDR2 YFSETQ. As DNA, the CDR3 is TGCGCCAGCAGCCTACAGCCTAGCACAGATACGCAGTATTTT. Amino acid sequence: CASSLQPSTDTQYF.

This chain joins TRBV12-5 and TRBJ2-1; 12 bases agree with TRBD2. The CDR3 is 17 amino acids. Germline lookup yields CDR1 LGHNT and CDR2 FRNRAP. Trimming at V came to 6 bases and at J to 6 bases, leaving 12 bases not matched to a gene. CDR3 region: CASGSPLAGGPGNEQFF. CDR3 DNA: TGTGCTAGTGGATCCCCTCTAGCGGGGGGGCCCGGCAATGAGCAGTTCTTC. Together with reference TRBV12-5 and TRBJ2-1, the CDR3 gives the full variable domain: DARVTQTPRHKVTEMGQEVTMRCQPILGHNTVFWYRQTMMQGLELLAYFRNRAPLDDSGMPKDRFSAEMPDATLATLKIQPSEPRDSAVYFCASGSPLAGGPGNEQFFGPGTRLTVL.

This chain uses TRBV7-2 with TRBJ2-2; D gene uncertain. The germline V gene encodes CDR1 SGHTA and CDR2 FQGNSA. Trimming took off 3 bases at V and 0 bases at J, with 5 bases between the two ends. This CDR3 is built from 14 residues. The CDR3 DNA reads TGTGCCAGCAGCTTCGGACCGAACACCGGGGAGCTGTTTTTT. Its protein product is CASSFGPNTGELFF.

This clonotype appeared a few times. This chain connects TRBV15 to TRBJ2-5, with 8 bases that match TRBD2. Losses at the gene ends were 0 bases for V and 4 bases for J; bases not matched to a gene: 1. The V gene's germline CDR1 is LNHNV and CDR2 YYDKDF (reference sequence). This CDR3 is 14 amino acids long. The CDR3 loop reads CATSRELAVETQYF. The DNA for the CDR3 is TGTGCCACCAGCAGAGAACTAGCGGTAGAGACCCAGTACTTC.

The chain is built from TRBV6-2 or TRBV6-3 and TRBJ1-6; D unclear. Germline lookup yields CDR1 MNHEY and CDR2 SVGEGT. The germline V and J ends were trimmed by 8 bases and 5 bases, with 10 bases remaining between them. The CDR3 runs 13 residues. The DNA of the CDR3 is TGTGCCAGCGACCAGACACATAATTCACCCCTCCACTTT. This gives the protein CASDQTHNSPLHF.

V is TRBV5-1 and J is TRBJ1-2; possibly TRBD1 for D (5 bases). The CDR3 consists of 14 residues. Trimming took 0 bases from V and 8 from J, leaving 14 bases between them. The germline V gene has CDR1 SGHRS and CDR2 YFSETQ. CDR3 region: CASSLELQADGYTF. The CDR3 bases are TGCGCCAGCAGCTTGGAGCTACAGGCCGACGGCTACACCTTC.

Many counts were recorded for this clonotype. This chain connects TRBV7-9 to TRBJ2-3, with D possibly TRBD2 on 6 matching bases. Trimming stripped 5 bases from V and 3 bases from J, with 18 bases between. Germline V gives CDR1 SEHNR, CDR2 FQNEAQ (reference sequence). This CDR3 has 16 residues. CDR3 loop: CASSTTRVSGTDTQYF. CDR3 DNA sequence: TGTGCCAGCAGCACCACGCGGGTTAGCGGTACAGATACGCAGTATTTT. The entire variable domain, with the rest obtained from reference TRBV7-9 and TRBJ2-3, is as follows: DTGVSQNPRHKITKRGQNVTFRCDPISEHNRLYWYRQTLGQGPEFLTYFQNEAQLEKSRLLSDRFSAERPKGSFSTLEIQRTEQGDSAMYLCASSTTRVSGTDTQYFGPGTRLTVL.

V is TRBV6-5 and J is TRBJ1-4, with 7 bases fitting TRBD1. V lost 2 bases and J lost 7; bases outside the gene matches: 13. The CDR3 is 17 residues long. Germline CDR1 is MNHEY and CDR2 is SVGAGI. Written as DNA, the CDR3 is TGTGCCAGCAGTTACAGGAGTGGTTTAGGGGGCGGTGAAAAACTGTTTTTT. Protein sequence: CASSYRSGLGGGEKLFF.